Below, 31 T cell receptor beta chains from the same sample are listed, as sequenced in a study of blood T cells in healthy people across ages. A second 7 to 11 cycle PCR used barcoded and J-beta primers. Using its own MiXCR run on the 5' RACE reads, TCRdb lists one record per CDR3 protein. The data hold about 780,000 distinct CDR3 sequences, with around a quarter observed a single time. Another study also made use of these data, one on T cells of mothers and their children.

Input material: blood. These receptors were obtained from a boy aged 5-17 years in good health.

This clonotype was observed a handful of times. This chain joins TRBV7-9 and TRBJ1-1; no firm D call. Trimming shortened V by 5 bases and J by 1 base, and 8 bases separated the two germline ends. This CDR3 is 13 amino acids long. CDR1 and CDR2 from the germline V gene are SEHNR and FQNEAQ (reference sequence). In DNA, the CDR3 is TGTGCCAGCAGCAACGTAGCGAACACTGAAGCTTTCTTT. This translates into CASSNVANTEAFF.

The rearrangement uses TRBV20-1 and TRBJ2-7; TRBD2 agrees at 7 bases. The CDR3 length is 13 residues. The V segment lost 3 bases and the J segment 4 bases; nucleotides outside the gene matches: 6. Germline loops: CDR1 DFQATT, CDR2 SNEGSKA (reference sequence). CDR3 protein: CSARGGLVYEQYF. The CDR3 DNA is TGCAGTGCTAGGGGAGGACTAGTTTACGAGCAGTACTTC.

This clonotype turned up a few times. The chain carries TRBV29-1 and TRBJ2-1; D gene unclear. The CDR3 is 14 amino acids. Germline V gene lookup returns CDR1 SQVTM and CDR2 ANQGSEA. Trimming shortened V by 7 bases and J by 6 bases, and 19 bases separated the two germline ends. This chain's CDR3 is CSASGWGITNEQFF. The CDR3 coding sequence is TGCAGCGCTTCTGGGTGGGGAATTACCAATGAGCAGTTCTTC.

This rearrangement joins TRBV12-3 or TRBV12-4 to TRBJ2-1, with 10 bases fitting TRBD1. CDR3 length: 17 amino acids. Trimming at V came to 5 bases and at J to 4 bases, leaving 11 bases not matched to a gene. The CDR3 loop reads CASSGLTGGHQYNEQFF. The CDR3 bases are TGTGCCAGCAGTGGTTTGACAGGGGGCCACCAGTACAATGAGCAGTTCTTC.

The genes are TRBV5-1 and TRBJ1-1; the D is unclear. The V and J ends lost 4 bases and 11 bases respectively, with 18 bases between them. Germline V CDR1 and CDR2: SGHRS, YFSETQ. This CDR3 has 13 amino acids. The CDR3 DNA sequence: TGCGCCAGCAGCGACGGACCCCTGGAAAGGGCTTTCTTT. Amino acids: CASSDGPLERAFF.

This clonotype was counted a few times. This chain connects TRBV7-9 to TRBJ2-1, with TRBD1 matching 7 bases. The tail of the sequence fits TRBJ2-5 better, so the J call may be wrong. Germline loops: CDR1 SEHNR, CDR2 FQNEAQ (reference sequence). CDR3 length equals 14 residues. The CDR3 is CASSPGTASGTQYF. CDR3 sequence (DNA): TGTGCCAGCAGCCCAGGGACAGCCTCTGGGACCCAGTACTTC.

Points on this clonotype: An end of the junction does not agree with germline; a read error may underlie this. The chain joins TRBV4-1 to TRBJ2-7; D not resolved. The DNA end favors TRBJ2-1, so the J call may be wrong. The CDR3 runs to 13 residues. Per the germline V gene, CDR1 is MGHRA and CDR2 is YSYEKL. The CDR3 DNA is TGCGCCAGCAGCCTCCGGGTCTACTATGAGCAGTTCTTC. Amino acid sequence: CASSLRVYYEQFF.

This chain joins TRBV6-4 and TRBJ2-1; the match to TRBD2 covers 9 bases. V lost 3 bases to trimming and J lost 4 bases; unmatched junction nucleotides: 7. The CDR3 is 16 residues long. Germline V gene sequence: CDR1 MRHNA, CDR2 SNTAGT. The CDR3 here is CASSEIGLAGYNEQFF. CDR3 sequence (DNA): TGTGCCAGCAGTGAGATCGGTCTAGCGGGGTACAATGAGCAGTTCTTC.

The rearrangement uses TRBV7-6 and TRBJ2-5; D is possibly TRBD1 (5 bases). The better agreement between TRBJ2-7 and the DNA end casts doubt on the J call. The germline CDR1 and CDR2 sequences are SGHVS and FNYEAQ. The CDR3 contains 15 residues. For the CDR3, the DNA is TGTGCCAGCAGCTTAGGGGGCGACGGATTATACGAGCAGTACTTC. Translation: CASSLGGDGLYEQYF.

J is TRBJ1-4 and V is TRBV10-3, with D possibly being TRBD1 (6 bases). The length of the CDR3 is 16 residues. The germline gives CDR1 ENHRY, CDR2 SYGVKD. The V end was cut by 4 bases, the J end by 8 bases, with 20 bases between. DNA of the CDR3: TGTGCCATCAGTGGCTCTTGGGGGCTTCGGGAGGAAAAACTGTTTTTT. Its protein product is CAISGSWGLREEKLFF.

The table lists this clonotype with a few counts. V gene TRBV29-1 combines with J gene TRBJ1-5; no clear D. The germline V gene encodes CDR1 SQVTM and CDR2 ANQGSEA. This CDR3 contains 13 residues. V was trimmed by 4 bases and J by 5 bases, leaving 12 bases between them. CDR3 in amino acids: CSVGWSADQPQHF. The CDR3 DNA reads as TGCAGCGTTGGATGGTCAGCTGATCAGCCCCAGCATTTT.

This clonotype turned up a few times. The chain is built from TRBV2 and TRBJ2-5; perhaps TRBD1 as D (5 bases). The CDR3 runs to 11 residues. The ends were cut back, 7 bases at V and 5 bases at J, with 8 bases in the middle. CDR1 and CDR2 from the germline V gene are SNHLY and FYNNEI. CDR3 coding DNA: TGTGCCAGCAAGGGGTCGGAGACCCAGTACTTC. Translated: CASKGSETQYF.

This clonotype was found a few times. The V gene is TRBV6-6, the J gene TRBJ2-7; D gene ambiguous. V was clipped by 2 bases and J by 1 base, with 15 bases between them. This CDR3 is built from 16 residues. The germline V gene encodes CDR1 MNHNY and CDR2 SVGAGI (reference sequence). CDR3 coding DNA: TGTGCCAGCAGTTACCCGGCAGACGGAAAATCCTACGAGCAGTACTTC. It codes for CASSYPADGKSYEQYF.

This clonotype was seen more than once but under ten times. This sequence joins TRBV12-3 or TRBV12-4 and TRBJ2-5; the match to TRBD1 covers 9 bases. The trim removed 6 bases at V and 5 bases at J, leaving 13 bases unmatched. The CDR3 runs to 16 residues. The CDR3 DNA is TGTGCCAGCAGATCCACAGGGGGCGGGAGCGTTGAGACCCAGTACTTC. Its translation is CASRSTGGGSVETQYF.

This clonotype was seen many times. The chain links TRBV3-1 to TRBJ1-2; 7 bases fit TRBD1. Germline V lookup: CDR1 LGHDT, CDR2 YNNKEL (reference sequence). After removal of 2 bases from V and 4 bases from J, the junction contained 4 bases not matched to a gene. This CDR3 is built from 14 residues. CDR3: CASSQLTGAYGYTF. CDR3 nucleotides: TGTGCCAGCAGCCAATTAACAGGGGCCTATGGCTACACCTTC.

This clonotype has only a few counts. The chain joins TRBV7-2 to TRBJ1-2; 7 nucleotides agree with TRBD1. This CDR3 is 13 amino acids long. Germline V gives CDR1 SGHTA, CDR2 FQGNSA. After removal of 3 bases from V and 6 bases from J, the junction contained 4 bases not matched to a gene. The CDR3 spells CASSFIGGNGYTF. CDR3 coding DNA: TGTGCCAGCAGCTTCATAGGGGGCAATGGCTACACCTTC.

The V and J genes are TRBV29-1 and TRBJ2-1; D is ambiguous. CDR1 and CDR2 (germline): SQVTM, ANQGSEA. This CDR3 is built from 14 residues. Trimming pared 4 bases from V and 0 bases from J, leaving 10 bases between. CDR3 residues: CSVVGGSSYNEQFF. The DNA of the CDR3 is TGCAGCGTTGTAGGCGGAAGCTCCTACAATGAGCAGTTCTTC.

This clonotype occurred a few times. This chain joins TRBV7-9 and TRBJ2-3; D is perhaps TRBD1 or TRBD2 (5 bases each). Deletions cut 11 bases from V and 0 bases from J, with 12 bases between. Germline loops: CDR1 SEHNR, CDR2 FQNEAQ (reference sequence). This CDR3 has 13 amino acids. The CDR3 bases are TGTGCCCTCGAGGGGTCTAGCACAGATACGCAGTATTTT. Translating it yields CALEGSSTDTQYF.

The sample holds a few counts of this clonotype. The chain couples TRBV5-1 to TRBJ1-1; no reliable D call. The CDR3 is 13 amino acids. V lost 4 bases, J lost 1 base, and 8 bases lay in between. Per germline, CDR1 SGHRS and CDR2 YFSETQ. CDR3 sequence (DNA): TGCGCCAGCAGCCCAAACAAGAACACTGAAGCTTTCTTT. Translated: CASSPNKNTEAFF.

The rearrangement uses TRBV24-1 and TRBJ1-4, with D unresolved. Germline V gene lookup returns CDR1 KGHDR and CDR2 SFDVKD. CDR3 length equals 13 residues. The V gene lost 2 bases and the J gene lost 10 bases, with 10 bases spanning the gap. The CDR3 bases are TGTGCCACCAGTGATTGGAGAGATGGAAAACTGTTTTTT. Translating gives CATSDWRDGKLFF.

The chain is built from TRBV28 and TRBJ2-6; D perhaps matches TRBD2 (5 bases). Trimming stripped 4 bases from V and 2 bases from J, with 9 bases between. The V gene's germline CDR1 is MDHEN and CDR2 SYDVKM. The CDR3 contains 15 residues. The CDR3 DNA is TGTGCCAGCAGTTCGAGGGCGGCTGGGGCCAACGTCCTGACTTTC. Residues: CASSSRAAGANVLTF.

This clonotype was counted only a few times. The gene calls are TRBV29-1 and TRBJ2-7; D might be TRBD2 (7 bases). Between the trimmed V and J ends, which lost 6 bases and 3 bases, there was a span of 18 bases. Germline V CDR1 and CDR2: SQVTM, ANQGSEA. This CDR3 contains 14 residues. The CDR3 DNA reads TGCAGCGTCGGGAAGGGAGGGGGGAGCTACGAGCAGTACTTC. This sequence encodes CSVGKGGGSYEQYF.

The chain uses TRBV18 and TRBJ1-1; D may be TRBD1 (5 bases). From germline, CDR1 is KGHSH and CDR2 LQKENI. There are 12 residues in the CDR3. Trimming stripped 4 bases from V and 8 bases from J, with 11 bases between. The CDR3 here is CASSLRDGEAFF. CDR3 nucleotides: TGTGCCAGCTCACTTCGGGACGGAGAAGCTTTCTTT.

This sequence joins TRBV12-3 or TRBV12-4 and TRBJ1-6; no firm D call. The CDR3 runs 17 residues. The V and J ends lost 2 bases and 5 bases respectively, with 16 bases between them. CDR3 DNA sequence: TGTGCCAGCAGTTTATGGGTCGGGGTTTTCGATAATTCACCCCTCCACTTT. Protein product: CASSLWVGVFDNSPLHF.

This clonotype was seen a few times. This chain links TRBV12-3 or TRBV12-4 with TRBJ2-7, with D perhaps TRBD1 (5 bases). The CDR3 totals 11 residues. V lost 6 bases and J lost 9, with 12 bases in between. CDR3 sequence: CASRTVSWQYF. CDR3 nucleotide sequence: TGTGCCAGCAGGACAGTCTCATGGCAGTACTTC.

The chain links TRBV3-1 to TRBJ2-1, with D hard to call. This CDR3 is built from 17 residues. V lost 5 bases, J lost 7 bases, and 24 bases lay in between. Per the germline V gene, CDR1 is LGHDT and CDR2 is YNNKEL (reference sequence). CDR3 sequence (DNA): TGTGCCAGCAGCTCTCCCAGGCGAGTTGTTGGTGGGAATGAGCAGTTCTTC. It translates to CASSSPRRVVGGNEQFF.

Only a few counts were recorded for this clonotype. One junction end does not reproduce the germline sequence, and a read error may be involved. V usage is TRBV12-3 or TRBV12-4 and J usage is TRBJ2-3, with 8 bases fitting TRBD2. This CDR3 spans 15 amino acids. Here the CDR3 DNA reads TGTACCAGCAGTCCGTCGACTAGCGGCACAGATACGCAGTATTTT. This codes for CTSSPSTSGTDTQYF.

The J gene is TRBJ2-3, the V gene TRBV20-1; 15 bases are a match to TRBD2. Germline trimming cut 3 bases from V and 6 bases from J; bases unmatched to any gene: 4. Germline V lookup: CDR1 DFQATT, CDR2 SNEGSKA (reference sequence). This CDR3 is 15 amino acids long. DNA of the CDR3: TGCAGTGCTAGGACCGGGACTAGCGGGGGGGATACGCAGTATTTT. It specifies CSARTGTSGGDTQYF.

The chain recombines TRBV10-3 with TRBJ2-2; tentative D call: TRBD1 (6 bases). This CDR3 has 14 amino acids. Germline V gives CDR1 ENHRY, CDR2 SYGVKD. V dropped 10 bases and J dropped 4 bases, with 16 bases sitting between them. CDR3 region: CATRQDQATGELFF. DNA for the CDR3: TGTGCCACCAGACAGGACCAAGCCACCGGGGAGCTGTTTTTT.

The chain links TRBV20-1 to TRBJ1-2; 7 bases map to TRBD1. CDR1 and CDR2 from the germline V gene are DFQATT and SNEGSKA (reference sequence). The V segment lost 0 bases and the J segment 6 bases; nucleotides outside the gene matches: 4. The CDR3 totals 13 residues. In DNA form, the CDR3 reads TGCAGTGCTAGAGATTCAGGGGGAGATGGCTACACCTTC. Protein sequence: CSARDSGGDGYTF.

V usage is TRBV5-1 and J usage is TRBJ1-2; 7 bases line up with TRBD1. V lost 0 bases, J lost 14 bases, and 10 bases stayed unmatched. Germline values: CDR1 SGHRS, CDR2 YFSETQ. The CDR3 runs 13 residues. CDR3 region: CASSLEAGGYRTF. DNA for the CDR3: TGCGCCAGCAGCTTGGAGGCAGGGGGATATAGGACCTTC.